One and the same sample provided the 3 T cell receptor beta chains below, sequenced in a study of CD8+CD57+ T cells in acquired aplastic anemia. It was genomic DNA that served as the template for profiling TCR beta VDJ and CDR3. MiXCR, run by TCRdb on the reads, gives a single entry per CDR3 protein. In the table there are roughly 150,000 distinct CDR3 sequences, less than 60% of which are singletons. For sequencing, patients were chosen who had shown expansion of CD8+CD57+ cells by flow cytometry. The material sequenced was sorted CD4+, CD8+, or CD8+CD57+ T cells (not recorded which) from PBMCs. Receptors originate from a human donor with aplastic anemia.

This clonotype was counted many times. The genes are TRBV20-1 and TRBJ2-2; weak D call: TRBD2 (6 bases). This CDR3 region has 15 residues. Germline assignment: CDR1 DFQATT and CDR2 SNEGSKA (reference sequence). The V end was cut by 0 bases, the J end by 8 bases, with 16 bases between. CDR3 nucleotide sequence: TGCAGTGCTAGAGATCGGGGAGGTCCTAGGGGGGAGCTGTTTTTT. This encodes CSARDRGGPRGELFF.

CDR3 region: CASKDGPSSYEQYF. The DNA for the CDR3 is TGTGCCAGTAAGGACGGCCCGAGCTCCTACGAGCAGTACTTC. The chain is built from TRBV19 and TRBJ2-7; D is uncertain. Per germline, CDR1 LNHDA and CDR2 SQIVND (reference sequence). The CDR3 is 14 residues long. Deletions cut 7 bases from V and 0 bases from J, with 13 bases between.

The CDR3 nucleotides are TGTGCCAGCAGCTGGGGACTAGCGGGAGGGCGAACAGATACGCAGTATTTT. It translates to CASSWGLAGGRTDTQYF. The chain employs TRBV7-8 and TRBJ2-3; 16 nucleotides agree with TRBD2. The CDR3 extends over 17 amino acids. CDR1 SGHVS and CDR2 FQNEAQ come from the germline V gene. V was pared by 4 bases and J by 3 bases, with 4 bases of the junction left unmatched.